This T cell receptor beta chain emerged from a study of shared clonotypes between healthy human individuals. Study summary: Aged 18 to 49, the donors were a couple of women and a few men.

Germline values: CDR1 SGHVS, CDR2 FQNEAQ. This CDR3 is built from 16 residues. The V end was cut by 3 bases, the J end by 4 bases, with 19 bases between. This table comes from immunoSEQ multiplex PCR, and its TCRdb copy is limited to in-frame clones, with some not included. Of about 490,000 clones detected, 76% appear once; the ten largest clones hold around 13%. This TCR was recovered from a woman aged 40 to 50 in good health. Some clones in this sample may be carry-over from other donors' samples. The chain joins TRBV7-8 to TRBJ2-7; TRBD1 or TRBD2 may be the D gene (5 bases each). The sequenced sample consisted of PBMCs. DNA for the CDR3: TGTGCCAGCAGCTTCTACGGGGACCTTTCGAGGTACGAGCAGTACTTC. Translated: CASSFYGDLSRYEQYF.